One and the same sample provided the 3 T cell receptor beta chains below, sequenced in a study of T-cell memory formation after mild COVID-19. TCRdb reprocessed the 5' RACE reads via MiXCR and lists one record per CDR3 protein. Of more than 70,000 distinct CDR3 sequences listed, 11% to 15% were seen once; the top ten hold roughly 33%. Sequencing was done on a sample of PBMCs or a T cell subset sorted from them (not recorded which). The receptors originated from an adult woman who had mild COVID-19 (a few samples of this study predate the infection). Cell type and time point are not known.

In this sample, this clonotype turned up a few times. The gene calls are TRBV6-2 or TRBV6-3 and TRBJ2-7; 11 nucleotides line up with TRBD2. CDR3 length equals 18 residues. The ends lost 6 bases at V and 2 bases at J; junction bases unmatched: 15. The germline CDR1 and CDR2 sequences are MNHEY and SVGEGT. The CDR3 DNA is TGTGCCAGCAGCCCCACTGGGCCCCTAGCGGGAGGACCCTACGAGCAGTACTTC. It codes for CASSPTGPLAGGPYEQYF.

The chain combines TRBV9 with TRBJ1-1, with D unresolved. Trimming removed 0 bases from V and 0 bases from J, with 9 bases in between. The CDR3 totals 15 residues. Germline V lookup: CDR1 SGDLS, CDR2 YYNGEE. CDR3 nucleotides: TGTGCCAGCAGCGTAGTGGGGAATATGAACACTGAAGCTTTCTTT. Amino acid sequence: CASSVVGNMNTEAFF.

The chain recombines TRBV12-3 or TRBV12-4 with TRBJ1-4, with D perhaps TRBD1 (5 bases). The V end was cut by 6 bases, the J end by 2 bases, with 10 bases between. The CDR3 runs to 14 residues. CDR3 sequence reads: CASSQSGTNEKLFF. Written as DNA, the CDR3 is TGTGCCAGCAGCCAATCAGGGACTAATGAAAAACTGTTTTTT.